The next 16 T cell receptor beta chains were all read from a single sample in a study of shared clonotypes between healthy human individuals. Some clones are missing from TCRdb's copy, which holds only in-frame ones; the method was immunoSEQ multiplex PCR. The sample shows approximately 2.3 million clones, 93% of them seen only once. Sequenced material: naive CD4+ T cells from PBMCs. Regarding subset: CD45RA+ positively selected. The origin of the receptors is a man younger than 35 in good health. Some clones in this sample may be carry-over from other donors' samples.

The chain is built from TRBV4-1 and TRBJ2-7; D is perhaps TRBD1 (6 bases). The V end lost 6 bases, the J end lost 1 base, and 13 bases lay between the germline ends. This CDR3 spans 14 amino acids. Germline CDR1 is MGHRA and CDR2 is YSYEKL. DNA of the CDR3: TGCGCCAGCAGACAGGGAGTAGTATCCTACGAGCAGTACTTC. Translation gives CASRQGVVSYEQYF.

With respect to this clone: Additional DNA sequences in this sample encode the identical CDR3. CDR3 residues: CASSLSHQPQHF. The CDR3 region has the DNA TGTGCCAGCAGTTTATCACACCAGCCCCAGCATTTT. The chain uses TRBV28 and TRBJ1-5; no clear D gene. Looked up from germline, CDR1 is MDHEN and CDR2 is SYDVKM. With 1 base removed from V and 7 bases from J, the gap between germline ends came to 5 bases. The CDR3 length is 12 residues.

The V gene is TRBV5-6, the J gene TRBJ2-6, with 11 bases identical to TRBD1. Per germline, CDR1 SGHDT and CDR2 YYEEEE. V gave up 5 bases and J gave up 1 base; unmatched junction bases: 5. This CDR3 has 17 residues. The CDR3 loop is CASSLGQGASGANVLTF. The CDR3 DNA sequence: TGTGCCAGCAGTCTAGGACAGGGGGCATCTGGGGCCAACGTCCTGACTTTC.

The chain links TRBV11-2 to TRBJ2-5, with D perhaps being TRBD1 or TRBD2 (5 bases each). Trimming removed 5 bases at V and 12 bases at J, with 16 bases between. Germline V CDR1 and CDR2: SGHAT, FQNNGV. The CDR3 has 12 residues. CDR3 in amino acids: CASSVGGWGKYF. The CDR3 nucleotides read TGTGCCAGCAGCGTTGGGGGTTGGGGAAAGTACTTC.

The V gene is TRBV29-1, the J gene TRBJ1-1; D ambiguous. The CDR3 runs to 13 residues. Trimming cost V 2 bases and J 0 bases, with 7 bases left between them. CDR1 and CDR2 from the germline V gene are SQVTM and ANQGSEA. As DNA, the CDR3 is TGCAGCGTTGAACAGCTCTTGAACACTGAAGCTTTCTTT. It codes for CSVEQLLNTEAFF.

This clone was seen a single time. The chain carries TRBV10-3 and TRBJ1-1; tentative D call: TRBD1 (5 bases). This CDR3 has 16 residues. V lost 0 bases and J 0 bases, leaving 11 bases between the germline ends. CDR1 is ENHRY and CDR2 is SYGVKD in the germline V gene. CDR3 sequence: CAISESFQGLNTEAFF. Written as DNA, the CDR3 is TGTGCCATCAGTGAGTCGTTCCAGGGCTTGAACACTGAAGCTTTCTTT.

The gene calls are TRBV19 and TRBJ1-5; D not certain. The V end was cut by 3 bases, the J end by 3 bases, with 9 bases between. CDR1 and CDR2 from the germline V gene are LNHDA and SQIVND (reference sequence). The CDR3 extends over 14 amino acids. The CDR3 DNA follows: TGTGCCAGTAGTATGGGTAGGGACAATCAGCCCCAGCATTTT. Protein sequence: CASSMGRDNQPQHF.

The rearrangement uses TRBV2 and TRBJ2-6, with TRBD1 identical over 12 bases. The CDR3 totals 18 residues. The V segment lost 6 bases and the J segment 2 bases; nucleotides outside the gene matches: 8. Germline CDR1 reads SNHLY; CDR2 reads FYNNEI. As DNA, the CDR3 is TGTGCCAGCAGACGTCCGGGACAGGGGGCTCCTGGGGCCAACGTCCTGACTTTC. It specifies CASRRPGQGAPGANVLTF.

The chain recombines TRBV10-3 with TRBJ2-1; D remains ambiguous. Trimming cost V 6 bases and J 7 bases, with 16 bases left between them. CDR1 and CDR2 from the germline V gene are ENHRY and SYGVKD. The length of the CDR3 is 14 residues. The CDR3 loop reads CAISRLNPFNEQFF. DNA of the CDR3: TGTGCCATCAGCCGACTCAACCCCTTTAATGAGCAGTTCTTC.

The rearrangement links TRBV29-1 to TRBJ2-7, with a possible D match to TRBD2 (5 bases). Germline lookup yields CDR1 SQVTM and CDR2 ANQGSEA. This CDR3 has 13 residues. Deletions cut 5 bases from V and 5 bases from J, with 16 bases between. The CDR3 loop is CSVKARNGDEQYF. The CDR3 DNA is TGCAGCGTTAAAGCCCGTAACGGGGACGAGCAGTACTTC.

V gene TRBV11-2 combines with J gene TRBJ2-7; D may be TRBD1 (6 bases). The CDR3 is made up of 16 amino acids. Germline values: CDR1 SGHAT, CDR2 FQNNGV. The ends were cut back, 3 bases at V and 3 bases at J, with 18 bases in the middle. The CDR3 region is CASSFPRQAMGYEQYF. The DNA of the CDR3 is TGTGCCAGCAGCTTCCCCCGACAGGCAATGGGCTACGAGCAGTACTTC.

The gene calls are TRBV6-1 and TRBJ1-2; D gene ambiguous. CDR1 MNHNS and CDR2 SASEGT come from the germline V gene. With 8 bases removed from V and 5 bases from J, the gap between germline ends came to 15 bases. CDR3 size: 13 residues. The CDR3 is CASASAQNYGYTF. In DNA, the CDR3 is TGTGCCAGCGCGTCTGCTCAGAATTATGGCTACACCTTC.

This chain links TRBV28 with TRBJ2-2; D possibly matches TRBD1 or TRBD2 (5 bases each). Germline loops: CDR1 MDHEN, CDR2 SYDVKM. The V end lost 4 bases, the J end lost 7 bases, and 13 bases lay between the germline ends. The CDR3 is 14 amino acids. The CDR3 sequence: CASSYEGQVGELFF. CDR3 sequence (DNA): TGTGCCAGCAGTTATGAGGGGCAAGTCGGGGAGCTGTTTTTT.

The chain uses TRBV5-1 and TRBJ1-3, with 8 bases that match TRBD1. The length of the CDR3 is 16 residues. Germline V gene lookup returns CDR1 SGHRS and CDR2 YFSETQ. The trim removed 2 bases at V and 4 bases at J, leaving 8 bases unmatched. The DNA for the CDR3 is TGCGCCAGCAGCTTACCCGTAACAGGGGGAGGAAACACCATATATTTT. This codes for CASSLPVTGGGNTIYF.

The chain is built from TRBV29-1 and TRBJ1-3, with D possibly matching TRBD1 (5 bases). CDR3 size: 13 residues. Trimming took off 8 bases at V and 0 bases at J, with 11 bases between the two ends. In germline, CDR1 is SQVTM, CDR2 ANQGSEA. CDR3 region: CSIRRGSGNTIYF. The CDR3, as DNA: TGCAGCATTCGGAGGGGCTCTGGAAACACCATATATTTT.

This rearrangement joins TRBV6-5 to TRBJ1-4; 9 bases match TRBD1. Trimming took 6 bases from V and 8 from J; bases not matched to a gene: 7. The CDR3 consists of 14 residues. Germline V gene sequence: CDR1 MNHEY, CDR2 SVGAGI. CDR3 DNA: TGTGCCAGCAGACCCGGGACAGGGCGCGAAAAACTGTTTTTT. This codes for CASRPGTGREKLFF.